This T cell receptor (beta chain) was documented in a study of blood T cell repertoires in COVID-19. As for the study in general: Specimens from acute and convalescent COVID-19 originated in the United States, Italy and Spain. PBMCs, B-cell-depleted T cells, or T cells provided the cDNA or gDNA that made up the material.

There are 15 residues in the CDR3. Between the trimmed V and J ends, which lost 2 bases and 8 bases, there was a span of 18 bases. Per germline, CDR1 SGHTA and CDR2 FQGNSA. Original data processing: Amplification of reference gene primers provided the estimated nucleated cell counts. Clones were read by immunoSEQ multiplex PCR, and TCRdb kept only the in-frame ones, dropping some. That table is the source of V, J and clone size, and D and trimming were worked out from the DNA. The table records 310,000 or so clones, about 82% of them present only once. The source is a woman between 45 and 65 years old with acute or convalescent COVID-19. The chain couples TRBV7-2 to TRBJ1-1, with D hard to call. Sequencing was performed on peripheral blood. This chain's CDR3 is CASSLREISGREAFF. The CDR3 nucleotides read TGTGCCAGCAGCTTAAGAGAGATAAGCGGCAGAGAAGCTTTCTTT. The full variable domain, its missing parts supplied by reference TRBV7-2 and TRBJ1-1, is GAGVSQSPSNKVTEKGKDVELRCDPISGHTALYWYRQSLGQGLEFLIYFQGNSAPDKSGLPSDRFSAERTGGSVSTLTIQRTQQEDSAVYLCASSLREISGREAFFGQGTRLTVV.